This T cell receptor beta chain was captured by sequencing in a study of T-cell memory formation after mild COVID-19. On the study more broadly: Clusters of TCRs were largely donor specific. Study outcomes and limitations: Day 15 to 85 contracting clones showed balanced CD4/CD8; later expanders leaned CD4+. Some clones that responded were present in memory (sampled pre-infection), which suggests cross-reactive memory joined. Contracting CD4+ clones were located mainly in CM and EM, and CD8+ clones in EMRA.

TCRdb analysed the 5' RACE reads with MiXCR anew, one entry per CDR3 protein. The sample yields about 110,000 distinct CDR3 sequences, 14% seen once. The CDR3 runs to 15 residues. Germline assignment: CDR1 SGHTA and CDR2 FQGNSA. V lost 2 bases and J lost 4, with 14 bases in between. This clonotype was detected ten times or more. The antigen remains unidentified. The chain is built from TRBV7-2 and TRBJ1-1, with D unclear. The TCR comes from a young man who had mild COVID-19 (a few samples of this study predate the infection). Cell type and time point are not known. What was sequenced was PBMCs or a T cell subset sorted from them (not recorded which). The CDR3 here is CASSLYGVVTTEAFF. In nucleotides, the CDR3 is TGTGCCAGCAGCTTATACGGGGTAGTGACCACTGAAGCTTTCTTT. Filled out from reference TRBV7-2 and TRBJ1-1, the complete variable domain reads GAGVSQSPSNKVTEKGKDVELRCDPISGHTALYWYRQSLGQGLEFLIYFQGNSAPDKSGLPSDRFSAERTGGSVSTLTIQRTQQEDSAVYLCASSLYGVVTTEAFFGQGTRLTVV.